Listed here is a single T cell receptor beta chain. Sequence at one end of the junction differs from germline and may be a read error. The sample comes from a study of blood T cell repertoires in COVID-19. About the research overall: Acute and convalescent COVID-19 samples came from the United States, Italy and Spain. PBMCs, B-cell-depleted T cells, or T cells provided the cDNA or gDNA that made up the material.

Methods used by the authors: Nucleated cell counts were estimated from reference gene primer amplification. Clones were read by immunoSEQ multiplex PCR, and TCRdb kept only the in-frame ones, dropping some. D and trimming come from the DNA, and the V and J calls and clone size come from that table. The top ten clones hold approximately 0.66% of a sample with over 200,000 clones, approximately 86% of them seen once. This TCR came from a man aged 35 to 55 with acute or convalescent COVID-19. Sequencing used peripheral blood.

CDR3 DNA: TGTGCCAGCAGGCAAGCAACAGGGTCCTACACCTTC. Translating it yields CASRQATGSYTF. This chain links TRBV3-1 (or the pseudogene TRBV3-2) with TRBJ1-2, with D possibly TRBD1 on 6 matching bases. The germline gives CDR1 LGHDT, CDR2 YNNKEL (reference sequence). CDR3 length equals 12 residues.